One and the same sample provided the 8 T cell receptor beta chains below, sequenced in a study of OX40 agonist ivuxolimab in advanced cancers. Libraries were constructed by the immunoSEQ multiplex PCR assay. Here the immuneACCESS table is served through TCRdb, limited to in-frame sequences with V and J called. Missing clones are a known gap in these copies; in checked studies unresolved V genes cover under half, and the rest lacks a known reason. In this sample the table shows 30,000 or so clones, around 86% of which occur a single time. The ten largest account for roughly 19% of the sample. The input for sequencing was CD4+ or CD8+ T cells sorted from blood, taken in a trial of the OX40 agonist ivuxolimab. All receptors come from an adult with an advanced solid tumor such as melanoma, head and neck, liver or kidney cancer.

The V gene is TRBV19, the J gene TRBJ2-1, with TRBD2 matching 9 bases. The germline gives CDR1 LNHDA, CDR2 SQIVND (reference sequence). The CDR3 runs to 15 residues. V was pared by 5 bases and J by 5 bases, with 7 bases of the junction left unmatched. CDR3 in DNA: TGTGCCAGTAGTCCCCTGGCGGGAGGGGACAATGAGCAGTTCTTC. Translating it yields CASSPLAGGDNEQFF.

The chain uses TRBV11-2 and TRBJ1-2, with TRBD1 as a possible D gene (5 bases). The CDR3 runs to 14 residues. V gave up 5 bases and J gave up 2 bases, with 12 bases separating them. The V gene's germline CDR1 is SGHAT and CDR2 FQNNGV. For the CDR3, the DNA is TGTGCCAGCAGCCCGGATCGGGGGAACTATGGCTACACCTTC. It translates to CASSPDRGNYGYTF.

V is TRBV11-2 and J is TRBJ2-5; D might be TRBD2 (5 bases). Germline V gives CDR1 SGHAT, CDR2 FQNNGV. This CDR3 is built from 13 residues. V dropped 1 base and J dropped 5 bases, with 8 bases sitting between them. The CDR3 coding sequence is TGTGCCAGCAGCTTAGTACCGGGGGAGACCCAGTACTTC. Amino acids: CASSLVPGETQYF.

Here the CDR3 reads CASSVGTGAPLNTGELFF. In DNA form, the CDR3 reads TGTGCCAGCAGCGTAGGAACAGGGGCCCCTTTGAACACCGGGGAGCTGTTTTTT. The J gene is TRBJ2-2, the V gene TRBV9; 7 bases align to TRBD1. Looked up from germline, CDR1 is SGDLS and CDR2 is YYNGEE. The CDR3 spans 18 residues. V lost 0 bases, J lost 1 base, and 9 bases stayed unmatched. The entire variable domain, with the rest obtained from reference TRBV9 and TRBJ2-2, is as follows: DSGVTQTPKHLITATGQRVTLRCSPRSGDLSVYWYQQSLDQGLQFLIQYYNGEERAKGNILERFSAQQFPDLHSELNLSSLELGDSALYFCASSVGTGAPLNTGELFFGEGSRLTVL.

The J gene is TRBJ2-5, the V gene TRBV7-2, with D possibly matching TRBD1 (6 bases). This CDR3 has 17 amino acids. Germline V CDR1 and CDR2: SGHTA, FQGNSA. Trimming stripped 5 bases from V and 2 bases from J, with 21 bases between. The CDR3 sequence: CASSPHTWGQRQETQYF. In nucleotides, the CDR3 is TGTGCCAGCAGCCCACATACATGGGGACAAAGACAAGAGACCCAGTACTTC. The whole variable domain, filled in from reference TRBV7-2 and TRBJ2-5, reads GAGVSQSPSNKVTEKGKDVELRCDPISGHTALYWYRQSLGQGLEFLIYFQGNSAPDKSGLPSDRFSAERTGGSVSTLTIQRTQQEDSAVYLCASSPHTWGQRQETQYFGPGTRLLVL.

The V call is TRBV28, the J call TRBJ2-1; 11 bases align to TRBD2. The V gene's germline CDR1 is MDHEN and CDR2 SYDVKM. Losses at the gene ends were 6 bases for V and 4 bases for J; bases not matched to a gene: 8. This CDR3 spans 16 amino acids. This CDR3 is CASSPSGLAAYNEQFF. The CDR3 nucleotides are TGTGCCAGCAGCCCCTCGGGACTAGCGGCATACAATGAGCAGTTCTTC. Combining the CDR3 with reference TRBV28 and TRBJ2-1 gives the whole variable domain DVKVTQSSRYLVKRTGEKVFLECVQDMDHENMFWYRQDPGLGLRLIYFSYDVKMKEKGDIPEGYSVSREKKERFSLILESASTNQTSMYLCASSPSGLAAYNEQFFGPGTRLTVL.

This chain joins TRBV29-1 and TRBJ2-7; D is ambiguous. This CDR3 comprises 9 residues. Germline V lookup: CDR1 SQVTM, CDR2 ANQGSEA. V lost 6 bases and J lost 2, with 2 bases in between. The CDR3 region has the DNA TGCAGCGTCACCTACGAGCAGTACTTC. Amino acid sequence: CSVTYEQYF.

In DNA, the CDR3 is TGTGCCAGCAGTGAACCCCGCGTAGTCTCTGGAAACACCATATATTTT. It encodes CASSEPRVVSGNTIYF. The chain employs TRBV6-1 and TRBJ1-3, with no clear D. From germline, CDR1 is MNHNS and CDR2 SASEGT. The CDR3 length is 16 residues. V lost 2 bases and J 0 bases, leaving 11 bases between the germline ends.